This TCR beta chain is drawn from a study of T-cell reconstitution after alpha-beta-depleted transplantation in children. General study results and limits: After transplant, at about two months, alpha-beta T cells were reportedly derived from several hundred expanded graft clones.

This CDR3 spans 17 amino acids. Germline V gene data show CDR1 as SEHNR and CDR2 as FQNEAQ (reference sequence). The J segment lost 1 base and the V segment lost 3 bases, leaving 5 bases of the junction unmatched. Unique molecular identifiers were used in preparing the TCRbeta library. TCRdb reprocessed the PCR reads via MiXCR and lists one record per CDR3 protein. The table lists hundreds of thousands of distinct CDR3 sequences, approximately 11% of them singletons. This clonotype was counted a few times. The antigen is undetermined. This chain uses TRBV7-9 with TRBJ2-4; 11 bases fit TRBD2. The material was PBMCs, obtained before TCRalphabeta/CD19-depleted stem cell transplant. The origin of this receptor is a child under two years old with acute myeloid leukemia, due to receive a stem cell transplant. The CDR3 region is CASSFSGRELAKNIQYF. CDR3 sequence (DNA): TGTGCCAGCAGCTTTAGCGGGAGGGAATTGGCCAAAAACATTCAGTACTTC.